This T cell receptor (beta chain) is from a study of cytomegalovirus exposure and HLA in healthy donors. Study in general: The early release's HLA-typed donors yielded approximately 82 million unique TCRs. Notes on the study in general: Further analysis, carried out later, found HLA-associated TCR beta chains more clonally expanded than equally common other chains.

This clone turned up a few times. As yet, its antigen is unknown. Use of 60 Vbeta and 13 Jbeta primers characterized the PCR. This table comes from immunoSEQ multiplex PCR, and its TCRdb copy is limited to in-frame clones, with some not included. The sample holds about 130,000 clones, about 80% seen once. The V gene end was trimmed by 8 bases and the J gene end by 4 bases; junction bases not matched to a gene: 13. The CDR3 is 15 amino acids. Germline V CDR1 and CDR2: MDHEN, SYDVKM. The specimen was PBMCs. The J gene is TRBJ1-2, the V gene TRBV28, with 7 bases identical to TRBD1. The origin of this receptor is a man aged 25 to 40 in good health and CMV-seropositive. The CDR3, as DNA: TGTGCCAGCGACACGACCCTTACAGGGGTCTATGGCTACACCTTC. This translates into CASDTTLTGVYGYTF.